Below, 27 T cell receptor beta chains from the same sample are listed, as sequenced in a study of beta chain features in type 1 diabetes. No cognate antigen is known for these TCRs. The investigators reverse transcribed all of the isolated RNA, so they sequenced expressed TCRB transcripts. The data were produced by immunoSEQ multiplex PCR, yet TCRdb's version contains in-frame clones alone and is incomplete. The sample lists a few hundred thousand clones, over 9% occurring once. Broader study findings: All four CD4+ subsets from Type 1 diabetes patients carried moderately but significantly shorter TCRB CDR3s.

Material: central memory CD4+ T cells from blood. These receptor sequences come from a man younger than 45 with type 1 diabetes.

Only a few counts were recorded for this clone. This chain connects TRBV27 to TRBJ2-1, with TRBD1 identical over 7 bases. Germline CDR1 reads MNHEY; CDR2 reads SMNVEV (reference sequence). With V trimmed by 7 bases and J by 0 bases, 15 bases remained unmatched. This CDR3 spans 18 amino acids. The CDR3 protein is CASKRDSAWAISYNEQFF. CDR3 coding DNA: TGTGCCAGCAAACGGGACAGCGCTTGGGCGATCTCCTACAATGAGCAGTTCTTC.

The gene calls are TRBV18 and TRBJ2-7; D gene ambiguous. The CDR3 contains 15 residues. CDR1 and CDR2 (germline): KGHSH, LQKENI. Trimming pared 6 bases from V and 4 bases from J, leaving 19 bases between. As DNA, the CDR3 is TGTGCCAGCTCTCAAGCGCCGGGCCCTTCATACGAGCAGTACTTC. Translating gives CASSQAPGPSYEQYF.

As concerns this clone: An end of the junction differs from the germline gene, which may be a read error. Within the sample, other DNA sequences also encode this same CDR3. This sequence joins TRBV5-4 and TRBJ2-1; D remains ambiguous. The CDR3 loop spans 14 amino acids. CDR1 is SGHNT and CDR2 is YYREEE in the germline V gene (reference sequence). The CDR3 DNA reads TGCGCCAGCAGCAAGTCCCGCTCCTACAATGAGCAGTTCTTC. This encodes CASSKSRSYNEQFF. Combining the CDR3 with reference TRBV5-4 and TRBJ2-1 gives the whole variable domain ETGVTQSPTHLIKTRGQQVTLRCSSQSGHNTVSWYQQALGQGPQFIFQYYREEENGRGNFPPRFSGLQFPNYSSELNVNALELDDSALYLCASSKSRSYNEQFFGPGTRLTVL.

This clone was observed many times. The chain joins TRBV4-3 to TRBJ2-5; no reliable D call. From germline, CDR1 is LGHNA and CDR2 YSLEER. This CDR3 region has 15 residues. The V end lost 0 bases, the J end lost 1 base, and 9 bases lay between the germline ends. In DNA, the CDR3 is TGCGCCAGCAGCCAAGATCTCCTGACCCAAGAGACCCAGTACTTC. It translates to CASSQDLLTQETQYF.

The CDR3 bases are TGTGCCAGCAGCTTGGTGGACGGGGACGACATTCAGTACTTC. Amino acid sequence: CASSLVDGDDIQYF. V is TRBV4-2 and J is TRBJ2-4, with D perhaps being TRBD1 or TRBD2 (5 bases each). This CDR3 is 14 amino acids long. Germline CDR1 and CDR2: LGHNA and YNFKEQ. V shed 5 bases and J shed 8 bases, with 16 bases lying between them.

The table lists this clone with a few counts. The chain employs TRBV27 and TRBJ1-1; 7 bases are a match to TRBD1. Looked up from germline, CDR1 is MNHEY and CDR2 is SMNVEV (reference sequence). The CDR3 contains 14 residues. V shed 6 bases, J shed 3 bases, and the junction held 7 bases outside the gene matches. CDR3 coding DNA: TGTGCCAGCAGCCTAAGGGGGCTGGACACTGAAGCTTTCTTT. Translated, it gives CASSLRGLDTEAFF.

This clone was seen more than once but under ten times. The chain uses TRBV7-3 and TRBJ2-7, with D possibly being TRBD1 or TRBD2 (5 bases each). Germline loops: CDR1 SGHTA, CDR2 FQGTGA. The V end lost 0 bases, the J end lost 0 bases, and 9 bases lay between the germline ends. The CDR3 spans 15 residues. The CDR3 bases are TGTGCCAGCAGCTTAACGTCAGGGAGCTCCTACGAGCAGTACTTC. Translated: CASSLTSGSSYEQYF.

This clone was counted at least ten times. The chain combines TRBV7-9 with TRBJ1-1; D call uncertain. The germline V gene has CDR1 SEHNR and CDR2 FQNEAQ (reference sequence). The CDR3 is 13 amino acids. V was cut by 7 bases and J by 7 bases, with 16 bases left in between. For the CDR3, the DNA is TGTGCCAGCACCCTAACCGGCGGTTTTGAAGCTTTCTTT. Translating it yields CASTLTGGFEAFF.

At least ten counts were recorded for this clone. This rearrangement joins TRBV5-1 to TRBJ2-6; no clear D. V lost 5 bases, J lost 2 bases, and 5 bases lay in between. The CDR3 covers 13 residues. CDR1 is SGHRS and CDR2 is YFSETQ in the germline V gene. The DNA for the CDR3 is TGCGCCAGCAGGACGGCTGGGGCCAACGTCCTGACTTTC. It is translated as CASRTAGANVLTF.

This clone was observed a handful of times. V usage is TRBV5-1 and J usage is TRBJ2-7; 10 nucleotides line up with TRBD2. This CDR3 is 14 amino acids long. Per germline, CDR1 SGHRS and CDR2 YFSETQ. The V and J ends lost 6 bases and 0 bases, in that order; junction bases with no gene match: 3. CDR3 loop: CASTSSGSSYEQYF. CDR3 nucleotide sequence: TGCGCCAGCACCTCTAGCGGGAGCTCCTACGAGCAGTACTTC. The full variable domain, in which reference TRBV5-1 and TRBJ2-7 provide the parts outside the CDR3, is KAGVTQTPRYLIKTRGQQVTLSCSPISGHRSVSWYQQTPGQGLQFLFEYFSETQRNKGNFPGRFSGRQFSNSRSEMNVSTLELGDSALYLCASTSSGSSYEQYFGPGTRLTVT.

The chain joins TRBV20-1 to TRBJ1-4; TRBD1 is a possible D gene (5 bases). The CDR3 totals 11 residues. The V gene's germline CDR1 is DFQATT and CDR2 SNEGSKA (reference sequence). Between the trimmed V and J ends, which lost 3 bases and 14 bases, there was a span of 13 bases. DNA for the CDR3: TGCAGTGCTAGCCCAGGGTATCAGCTGTTTTTT. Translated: CSASPGYQLFF.

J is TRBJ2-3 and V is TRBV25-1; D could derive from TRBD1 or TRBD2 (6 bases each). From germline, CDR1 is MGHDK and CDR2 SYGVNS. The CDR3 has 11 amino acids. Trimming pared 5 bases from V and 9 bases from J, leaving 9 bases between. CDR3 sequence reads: CASSPGATQYF. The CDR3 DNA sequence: TGTGCCAGCAGTCCGGGGGCGACGCAGTATTTT.

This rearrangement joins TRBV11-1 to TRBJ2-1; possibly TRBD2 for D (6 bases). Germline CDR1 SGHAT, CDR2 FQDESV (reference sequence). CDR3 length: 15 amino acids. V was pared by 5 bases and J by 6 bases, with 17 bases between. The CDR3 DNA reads TGTGCCAGCAGCCCCCCTGGCGGAGGGCGCAATGAGCAGTTCTTC. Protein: CASSPPGGGRNEQFF.

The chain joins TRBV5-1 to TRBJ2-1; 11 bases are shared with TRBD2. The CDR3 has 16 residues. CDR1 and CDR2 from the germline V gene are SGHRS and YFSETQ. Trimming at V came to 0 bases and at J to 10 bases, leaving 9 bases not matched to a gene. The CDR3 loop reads CASSLEASGRPYEQFF. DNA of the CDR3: TGCGCCAGCAGCTTGGAGGCTAGCGGGAGGCCCTACGAGCAGTTCTTC.

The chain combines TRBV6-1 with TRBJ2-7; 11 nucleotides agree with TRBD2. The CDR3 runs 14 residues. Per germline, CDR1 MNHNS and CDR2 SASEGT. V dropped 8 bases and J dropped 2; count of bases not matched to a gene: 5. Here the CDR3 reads CASRTTSGTYEQYF. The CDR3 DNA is TGTGCCAGCCGGACGACTAGCGGGACCTACGAGCAGTACTTC.

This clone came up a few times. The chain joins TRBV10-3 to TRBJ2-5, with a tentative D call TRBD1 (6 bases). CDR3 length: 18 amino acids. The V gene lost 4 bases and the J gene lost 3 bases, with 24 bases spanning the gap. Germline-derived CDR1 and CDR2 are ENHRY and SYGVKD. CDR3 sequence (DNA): TGTGCCATCAGTGCGTCGGGATCAGGGGCCCCTTTTGAAGAGACCCAGTACTTC. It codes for CAISASGSGAPFEETQYF.

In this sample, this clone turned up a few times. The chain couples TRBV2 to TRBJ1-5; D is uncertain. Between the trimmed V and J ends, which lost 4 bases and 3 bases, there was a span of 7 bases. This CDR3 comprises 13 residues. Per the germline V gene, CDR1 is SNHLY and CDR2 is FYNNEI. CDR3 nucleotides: TGTGCCAGCAGTGGGGAGTACAATCAGCCCCAGCATTTT. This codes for CASSGEYNQPQHF.

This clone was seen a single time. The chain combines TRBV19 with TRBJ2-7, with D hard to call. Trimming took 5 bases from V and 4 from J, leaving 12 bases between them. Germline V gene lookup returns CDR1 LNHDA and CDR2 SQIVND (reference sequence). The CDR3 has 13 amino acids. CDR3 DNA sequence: TGTGCCAGTAGTCCGGACGGTGCTTACGAGCAGTACTTC. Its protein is CASSPDGAYEQYF.

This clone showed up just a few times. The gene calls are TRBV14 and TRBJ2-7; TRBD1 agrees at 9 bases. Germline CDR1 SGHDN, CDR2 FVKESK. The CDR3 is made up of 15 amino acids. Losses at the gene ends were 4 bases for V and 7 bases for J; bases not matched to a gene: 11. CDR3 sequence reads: CASSRTGTGFGEQYF. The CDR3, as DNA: TGTGCCAGCAGCCGAACCGGGACAGGGTTCGGGGAGCAGTACTTC.

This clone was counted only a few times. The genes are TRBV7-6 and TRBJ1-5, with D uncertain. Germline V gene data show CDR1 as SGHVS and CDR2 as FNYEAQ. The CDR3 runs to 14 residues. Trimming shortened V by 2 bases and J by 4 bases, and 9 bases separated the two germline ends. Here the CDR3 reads CASSLRGRNQPQHF. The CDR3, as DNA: TGTGCCAGCAGCTTACGAGGGCGAAATCAGCCCCAGCATTTT.

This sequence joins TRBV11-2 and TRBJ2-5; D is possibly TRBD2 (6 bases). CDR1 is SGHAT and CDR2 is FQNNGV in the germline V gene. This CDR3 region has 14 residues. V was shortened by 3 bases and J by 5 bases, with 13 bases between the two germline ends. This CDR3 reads CASSFGGSGETQYF. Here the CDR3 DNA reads TGTGCCAGCAGCTTTGGGGGGAGTGGGGAGACCCAGTACTTC.

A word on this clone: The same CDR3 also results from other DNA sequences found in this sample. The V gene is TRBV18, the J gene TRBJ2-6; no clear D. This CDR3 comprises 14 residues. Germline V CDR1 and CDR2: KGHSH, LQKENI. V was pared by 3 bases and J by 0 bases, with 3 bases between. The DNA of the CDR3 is TGTGCCAGCTCACCTAGCTCTGGGGCCAACGTCCTGACTTTC. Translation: CASSPSSGANVLTF.

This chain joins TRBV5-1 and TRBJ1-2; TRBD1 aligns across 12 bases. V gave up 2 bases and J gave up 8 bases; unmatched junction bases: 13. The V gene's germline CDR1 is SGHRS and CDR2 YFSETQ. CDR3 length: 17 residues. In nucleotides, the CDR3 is TGCGCCAGCAGCTTAGGTTCTGCTGGGACAGGGGGCTTCGGCTACACCTTC. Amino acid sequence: CASSLGSAGTGGFGYTF.

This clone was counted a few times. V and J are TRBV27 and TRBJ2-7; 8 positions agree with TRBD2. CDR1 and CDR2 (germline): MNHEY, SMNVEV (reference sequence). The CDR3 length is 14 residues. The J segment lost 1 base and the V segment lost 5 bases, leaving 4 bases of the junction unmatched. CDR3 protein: CASSRREGSYEQYF. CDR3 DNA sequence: TGTGCCAGCAGTCGCCGGGAGGGTTCCTACGAGCAGTACTTC.

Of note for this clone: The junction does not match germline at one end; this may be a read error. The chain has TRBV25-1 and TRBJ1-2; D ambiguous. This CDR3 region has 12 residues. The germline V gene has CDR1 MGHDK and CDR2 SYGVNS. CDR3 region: CASSKDLSEYSF. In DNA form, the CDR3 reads TGTGCCAGCAGTAAGGACTTATCGGAGTACTCTTTC.

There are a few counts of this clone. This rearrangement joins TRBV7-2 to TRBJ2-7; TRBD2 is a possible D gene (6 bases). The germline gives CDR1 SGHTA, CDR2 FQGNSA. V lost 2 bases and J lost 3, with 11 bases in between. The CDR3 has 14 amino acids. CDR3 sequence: CASSLYGGVYEQYF. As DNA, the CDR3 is TGTGCCAGCAGCTTATATGGCGGGGTCTACGAGCAGTACTTC.

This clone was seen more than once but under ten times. The CDR3 region is CASSSPREYNEQFF. CDR3 nucleotides: TGTGCCAGCAGCTCACCCCGGGAGTACAATGAGCAGTTCTTC. V and J are TRBV7-2 and TRBJ2-1; D perhaps matches TRBD2 (6 bases). CDR1 is SGHTA and CDR2 is FQGNSA in the germline V gene. The CDR3 has 14 amino acids. The V gene lost 4 bases and the J gene lost 4 bases, with 11 bases spanning the gap.